This passage covers 23 T cell receptor beta chains from one sample sequenced in a study of cytomegalovirus exposure and HLA in healthy donors. The PCR had 60 Vbeta and 13 Jbeta primers. Generated by immunoSEQ multiplex PCR, the TCRdb table keeps only in-frame clones and is missing some. This table lists roughly 120,000 clones. The sample was PBMCs. Source of these receptors: a man under 40 in good health and CMV-seronegative.

V is TRBV7-8 and J is TRBJ2-7, with 7 bases fitting TRBD1. V gave up 1 base and J gave up 4 bases; unmatched junction bases: 10. The CDR3 has 16 amino acids. Germline-derived CDR1 and CDR2 are SGHVS and FQNEAQ. In nucleotides, the CDR3 is TGTGCCAGCAGCTTAGGAAGGGGGCGTACGGCGTACGAGCAGTACTTC. It codes for CASSLGRGRTAYEQYF.

J is TRBJ2-6 and V is TRBV6-1; TRBD2 might be the D (6 bases). Trimming left V 6 bases short and J 1 base short, with 7 bases between. The CDR3 spans 14 residues. Germline V lookup: CDR1 MNHNS, CDR2 SASEGT. CDR3 bases: TGTGCCAGCAGGGGGACTTCTGGGGCCAACGTCCTGACTTTC. It is translated as CASRGTSGANVLTF.

The chain has TRBV30 and TRBJ2-7; 7 nucleotides match TRBD1. CDR3 length: 15 residues. Trimming took 3 bases from V and 2 from J; bases not matched to a gene: 10. Germline lookup yields CDR1 GTSNPN and CDR2 SVGIG (reference sequence). CDR3 protein: CAWRRAGTDTYEQYF. In nucleotides, the CDR3 is TGTGCCTGGAGAAGGGCCGGGACAGATACCTACGAGCAGTACTTC.

J is TRBJ2-2 and V is TRBV7-6; 12 positions agree with TRBD2. After removal of 5 bases from V and 4 bases from J, the junction contained 5 bases not matched to a gene. Germline CDR1 and CDR2: SGHVS and FNYEAQ. The CDR3 has 16 amino acids. This CDR3 reads CASSILAGGPTGELFF. As DNA, the CDR3 is TGTGCCAGCAGCATCCTAGCGGGAGGGCCCACCGGGGAGCTGTTTTTT.

The chain uses TRBV19 and TRBJ2-6; TRBD2 is a possible D gene (6 bases). There are 15 residues in the CDR3. The V end lost 5 bases, the J end lost 2 bases, and 10 bases lay between the germline ends. In germline, CDR1 is LNHDA, CDR2 SQIVND (reference sequence). CDR3 protein: CASSGGTTGANVLTF. The CDR3 nucleotides read TGTGCCAGTAGTGGAGGGACCACTGGGGCCAACGTCCTGACTTTC.

The V gene is TRBV5-1, the J gene TRBJ2-7; possibly TRBD1 for D (5 bases). The CDR3 consists of 16 residues. Per the germline V gene, CDR1 is SGHRS and CDR2 is YFSETQ. Deletions cut 0 bases from V and 0 bases from J, with 13 bases between. In DNA, the CDR3 is TGCGCCAGCAGCTTGGCCGGACACCCCTACTCCTACGAGCAGTACTTC. Amino acids: CASSLAGHPYSYEQYF.

CDR3 DNA: TGTGCCAGCAGCCACGGGGGATCCACCTACGAGCAGTACTTC. The encoded protein is CASSHGGSTYEQYF. The chain links TRBV27 to TRBJ2-7; a weak D match, TRBD2 (6 bases). The CDR3 totals 14 residues. Germline assignment: CDR1 MNHEY and CDR2 SMNVEV (reference sequence). V was shortened by 6 bases and J by 2 bases, with 14 bases between the two germline ends.

J is TRBJ2-3 and V is TRBV29-1; the match to TRBD2 covers 16 bases. This CDR3 spans 16 amino acids. Germline assignment: CDR1 SQVTM and CDR2 ANQGSEA. J gave up 2 bases and V 6 bases, and 5 bases lay outside the gene matches. The CDR3 loop is CSVIGTSGRATDTQYF. The CDR3 DNA is TGCAGCGTGATTGGGACTAGCGGGAGGGCCACAGATACGCAGTATTTT.

This chain connects TRBV4-1 to TRBJ2-7, with 7 positions matching TRBD1. CDR1 MGHRA and CDR2 YSYEKL come from the germline V gene. J lost 1 base, V lost 3 bases, and 6 bases had no gene match. The CDR3 consists of 15 residues. The CDR3 reads CASSQTPGQSYEQYF. CDR3 DNA sequence: TGCGCCAGCAGCCAGACACCGGGACAGTCCTACGAGCAGTACTTC.

The V gene is TRBV7-2, the J gene TRBJ1-4; the D is unclear. The germline V gene encodes CDR1 SGHTA and CDR2 FQGNSA. V lost 5 bases, J lost 0 bases, and 13 bases lay in between. This CDR3 has 16 amino acids. The CDR3 sequence: CASSPYARPTNEKLFF. The CDR3 DNA reads as TGTGCCAGCAGCCCCTATGCCAGGCCAACTAATGAAAAACTGTTTTTT.

V gene TRBV27 combines with J gene TRBJ2-3; the match to TRBD2 covers 7 bases. Germline CDR1 reads MNHEY; CDR2 reads SMNVEV (reference sequence). With V trimmed by 7 bases and J by 4 bases, 14 bases remained unmatched. The CDR3 spans 16 residues. The CDR3 coding sequence is TGTGCCAGCATCCCGAGAGAGCGGGATAGGTCAGATACGCAGTATTTT. This gives the protein CASIPRERDRSDTQYF.

The CDR3 sequence: CASSLVQGGNTEAFF. The CDR3 DNA follows: TGCGCCAGCAGCTTGGTACAGGGTGGGAACACTGAAGCTTTCTTT. The gene calls are TRBV5-1 and TRBJ1-1; D may be TRBD1 (6 bases). The V end was cut by 0 bases, the J end by 1 base, with 10 bases between. The CDR3 has 15 amino acids. The germline V gene encodes CDR1 SGHRS and CDR2 YFSETQ.

The chain links TRBV19 to TRBJ1-2; no reliable D call. Trimming took off 4 bases at V and 7 bases at J, with 13 bases between the two ends. The CDR3 has 13 residues. Germline lookup yields CDR1 LNHDA and CDR2 SQIVND (reference sequence). The CDR3, as DNA: TGTGCCAGTAGTAATTCCAGGAGGTTTGGCTACACCTTC. Translated, it gives CASSNSRRFGYTF.

The chain carries TRBV4-1 and TRBJ2-7; D might be TRBD2 (5 bases). The CDR3 runs 15 residues. V lost 4 bases to trimming and J lost 5 bases, with 18 bases between them. CDR1 is MGHRA and CDR2 is YSYEKL in the germline V gene. CDR3 region: CASSRRDREVNEQYF. The CDR3 region has the DNA TGCGCCAGCAGCCGAAGAGACCGGGAAGTGAACGAGCAGTACTTC.

The V call is TRBV7-8, the J call TRBJ2-1, with 12 positions matching TRBD2. V lost 3 bases and J lost 5; bases outside the gene matches: 17. CDR1 is SGHVS, CDR2 FQNEAQ, per germline. The CDR3 is 20 residues long. In DNA, the CDR3 is TGTGCCAGCAGCTTCCCCCCGGGACAGCTGACTAGCGGGGGCAACAATGAGCAGTTCTTC. This codes for CASSFPPGQLTSGGNNEQFF.

This chain connects TRBV6-6 to TRBJ2-1, with D unresolved. The CDR3 has 12 amino acids. V was pared by 4 bases and J by 7 bases, with 8 bases between. Germline V gives CDR1 MNHNY, CDR2 SVGAGI (reference sequence). The CDR3 region is CASSSIANEQFF. DNA for the CDR3: TGTGCCAGCAGTTCTATAGCAAATGAGCAGTTCTTC.

The V and J genes are TRBV30 and TRBJ2-5, with 7 positions matching TRBD1. V lost 5 bases to trimming and J lost 5 bases; unmatched junction nucleotides: 8. Germline loops: CDR1 GTSNPN, CDR2 SVGIG (reference sequence). There are 13 residues in the CDR3. This CDR3 is CAWATGILETQYF. DNA of the CDR3: TGTGCCTGGGCGACAGGGATATTGGAGACCCAGTACTTC.

The chain combines TRBV9 with TRBJ1-4; a weak D match, TRBD1 (5 bases). The ends were cut back, 3 bases at V and 8 bases at J, with 23 bases in the middle. Germline V CDR1 and CDR2: SGDLS, YYNGEE. The CDR3 sequence is 17 residues long. CDR3 residues: CASSATGSGYRGEKLFF. CDR3 DNA: TGTGCCAGCAGCGCCACGGGAAGTGGGTACCGGGGGGAAAAACTGTTTTTT.

This chain joins TRBV28 and TRBJ1-5, with a weak D call TRBD1 (6 bases). Germline assignment: CDR1 MDHEN and CDR2 SYDVKM. This CDR3 region has 16 residues. V was shortened by 3 bases and J by 1 base, with 13 bases between the two germline ends. The CDR3 here is CASSFRGIRSNQPQHF. The CDR3 nucleotides read TGTGCCAGCAGTTTTAGGGGGATTCGAAGCAATCAGCCCCAGCATTTT.

V and J are TRBV2 and TRBJ2-1, with 10 bases lining up with TRBD2. V trimming: 5 bases; J trimming: 5 bases; junction bases outside the gene matches: 3. Per germline, CDR1 SNHLY and CDR2 FYNNEI. The CDR3 consists of 14 residues. In nucleotides, the CDR3 is TGTGCCAGCAGTCTACTAGCGGGGCACAATGAGCAGTTCTTC. This encodes CASSLLAGHNEQFF.

The genes are TRBV27 and TRBJ2-5; no reliable D call. Germline V lookup: CDR1 MNHEY, CDR2 SMNVEV (reference sequence). V was shortened by 4 bases and J by 2 bases, with 2 bases between the two germline ends. The CDR3 sequence is 11 residues long. The DNA of the CDR3 is TGTGCCAGCAGTTCGCAAGAGACCCAGTACTTC. Its translation: CASSSQETQYF.

V gene TRBV9 combines with J gene TRBJ2-2; maybe TRBD1 (5 bases). V was cut by 0 bases and J by 6 bases, with 15 bases left in between. Germline CDR1 SGDLS, CDR2 YYNGEE. The length of the CDR3 is 16 residues. CDR3 sequence: CASSVETYKGAGELFF. Written as DNA, the CDR3 is TGTGCCAGCAGCGTAGAGACCTATAAAGGGGCCGGGGAGCTGTTTTTT.

This sequence joins TRBV19 and TRBJ1-6; D gene unclear. V lost 8 bases and J 9 bases, leaving 14 bases between the germline ends. This CDR3 has 13 residues. Germline V gene sequence: CDR1 LNHDA, CDR2 SQIVND (reference sequence). The CDR3 is CASGVSMGSPLHF. In DNA, the CDR3 is TGTGCCAGTGGAGTCTCAATGGGTTCACCCCTCCACTTT.